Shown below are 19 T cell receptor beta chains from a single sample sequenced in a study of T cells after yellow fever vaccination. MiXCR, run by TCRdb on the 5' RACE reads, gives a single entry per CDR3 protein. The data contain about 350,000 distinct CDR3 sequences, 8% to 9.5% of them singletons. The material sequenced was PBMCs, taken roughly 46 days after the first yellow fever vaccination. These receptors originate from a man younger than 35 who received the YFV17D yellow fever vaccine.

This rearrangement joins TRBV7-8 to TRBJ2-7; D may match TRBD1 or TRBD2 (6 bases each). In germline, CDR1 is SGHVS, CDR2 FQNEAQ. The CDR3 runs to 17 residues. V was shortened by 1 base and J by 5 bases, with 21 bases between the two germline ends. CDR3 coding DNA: TGTGCCAGCAGCTTAGTAACTTATGTGAGGGGGGAGCACGAGCAGTACGTC. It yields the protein CASSLVTYVRGEHEQYV.

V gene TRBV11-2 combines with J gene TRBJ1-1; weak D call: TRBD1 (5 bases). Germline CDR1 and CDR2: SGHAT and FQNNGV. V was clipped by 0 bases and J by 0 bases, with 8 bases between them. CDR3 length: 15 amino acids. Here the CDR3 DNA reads TGTGCCAGCAGCTTAGAACTAGGGGTGAACACTGAAGCTTTCTTT. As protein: CASSLELGVNTEAFF.

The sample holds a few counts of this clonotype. The CDR3 nucleotides read TGTGCCAGCAGCCAAGATACAGCCCAGCGGGGGGGCACAGATACGCAGTATTTT. It specifies CASSQDTAQRGGTDTQYF. The V call is TRBV4-2, the J call TRBJ2-3; 9 bases are a match to TRBD2. This CDR3 comprises 18 residues. Germline CDR1 reads LGHNA; CDR2 reads YNFKEQ. V shed 0 bases and J 1 base; nucleotides not matched to a gene: 8.

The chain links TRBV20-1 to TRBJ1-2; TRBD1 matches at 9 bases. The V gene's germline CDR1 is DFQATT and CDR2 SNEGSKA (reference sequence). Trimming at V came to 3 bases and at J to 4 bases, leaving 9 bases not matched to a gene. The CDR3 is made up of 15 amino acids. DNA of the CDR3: TGCAGTGCTAGTACCTACAGGGGGCGGCCCTATGGCTACACCTTC. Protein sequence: CSASTYRGRPYGYTF.

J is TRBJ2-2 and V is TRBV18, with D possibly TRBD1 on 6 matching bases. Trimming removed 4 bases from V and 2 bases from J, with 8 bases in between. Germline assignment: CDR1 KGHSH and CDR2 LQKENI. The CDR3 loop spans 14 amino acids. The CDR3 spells CASSRQDNTGELFF. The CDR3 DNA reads TGTGCCAGCTCACGACAGGATAACACCGGGGAGCTGTTTTTT.

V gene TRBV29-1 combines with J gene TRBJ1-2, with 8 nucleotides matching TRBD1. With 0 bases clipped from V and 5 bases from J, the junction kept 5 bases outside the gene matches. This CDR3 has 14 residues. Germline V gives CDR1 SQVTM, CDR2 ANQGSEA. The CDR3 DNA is TGCAGCGTTGAAGATCGGGGACAGGTATATGGCTACACCTTC. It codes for CSVEDRGQVYGYTF.

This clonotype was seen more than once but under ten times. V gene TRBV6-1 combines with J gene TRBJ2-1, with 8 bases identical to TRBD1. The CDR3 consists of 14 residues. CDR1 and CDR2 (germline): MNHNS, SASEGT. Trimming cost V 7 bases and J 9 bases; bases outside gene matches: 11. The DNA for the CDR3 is TGTGCCAGCATGTGGGGACAGGTATCTGGTGAGCAGTTCTTC. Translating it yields CASMWGQVSGEQFF.

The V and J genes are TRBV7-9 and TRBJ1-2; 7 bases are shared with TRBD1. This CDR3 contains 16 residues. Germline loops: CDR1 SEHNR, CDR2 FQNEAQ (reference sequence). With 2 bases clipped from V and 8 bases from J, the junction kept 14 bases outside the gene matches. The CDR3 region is CASSLHKTGMGRGYTF. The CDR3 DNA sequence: TGTGCCAGCAGCTTACATAAGACAGGGATGGGCCGCGGCTACACCTTC.

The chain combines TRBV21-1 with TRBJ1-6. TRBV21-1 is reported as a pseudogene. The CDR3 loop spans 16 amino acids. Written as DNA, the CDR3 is TGTGCCAGCAGCCCTTCACCCGTGGAGGGGAGGACACCCCTCCACTTT. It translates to CASSPSPVEGRTPLHF.

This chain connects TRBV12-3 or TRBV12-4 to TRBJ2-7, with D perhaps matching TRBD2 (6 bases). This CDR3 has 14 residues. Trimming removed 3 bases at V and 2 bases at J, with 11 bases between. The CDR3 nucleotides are TGTGCCAGCAGTTTCGGACTACTTCCCTACGAGCAGTACTTC. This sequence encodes CASSFGLLPYEQYF.

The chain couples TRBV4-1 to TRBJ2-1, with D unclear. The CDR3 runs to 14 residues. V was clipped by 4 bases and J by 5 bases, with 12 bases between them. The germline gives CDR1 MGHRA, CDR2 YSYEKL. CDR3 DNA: TGCGCCAGCAGCCGGACCCTCACAAACAATGAGCAGTTCTTC. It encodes CASSRTLTNNEQFF.

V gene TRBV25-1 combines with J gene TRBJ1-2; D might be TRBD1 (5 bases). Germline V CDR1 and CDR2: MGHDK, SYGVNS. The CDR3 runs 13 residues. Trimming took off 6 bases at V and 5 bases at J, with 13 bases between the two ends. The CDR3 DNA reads TGTGCCAGCAGCATAACAGGCTATTATGGCTACACCTTC. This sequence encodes CASSITGYYGYTF.

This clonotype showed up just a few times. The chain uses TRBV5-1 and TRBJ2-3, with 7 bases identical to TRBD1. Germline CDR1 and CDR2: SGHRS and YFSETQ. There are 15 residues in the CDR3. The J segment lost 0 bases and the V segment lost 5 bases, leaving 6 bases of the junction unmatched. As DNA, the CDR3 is TGCGCCAGCAGGACAGGGCATACTAGCACAGATACGCAGTATTTT. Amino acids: CASRTGHTSTDTQYF. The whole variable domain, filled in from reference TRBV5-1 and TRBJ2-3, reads KAGVTQTPRYLIKTRGQQVTLSCSPISGHRSVSWYQQTPGQGLQFLFEYFSETQRNKGNFPGRFSGRQFSNSRSEMNVSTLELGDSALYLCASRTGHTSTDTQYFGPGTRLTVL.

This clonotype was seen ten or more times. This CDR3 is CSASEPDRGADTQYF. The CDR3 nucleotides read TGCAGTGCTAGCGAACCCGACAGGGGCGCAGATACGCAGTATTTT. The chain recombines TRBV20-1 with TRBJ2-3; TRBD1 matches at 8 bases. CDR1 and CDR2 (germline): DFQATT, SNEGSKA (reference sequence). The CDR3 is made up of 15 amino acids. The V and J ends lost 3 bases and 4 bases, in that order; junction bases with no gene match: 9.

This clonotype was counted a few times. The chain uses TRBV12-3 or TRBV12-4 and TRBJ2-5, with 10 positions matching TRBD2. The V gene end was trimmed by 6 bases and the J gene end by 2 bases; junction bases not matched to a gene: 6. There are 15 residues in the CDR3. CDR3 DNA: TGTGCCAGCAGGGGGGAGCGGGGGGGACAAGAGACCCAGTACTTC. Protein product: CASRGERGGQETQYF.

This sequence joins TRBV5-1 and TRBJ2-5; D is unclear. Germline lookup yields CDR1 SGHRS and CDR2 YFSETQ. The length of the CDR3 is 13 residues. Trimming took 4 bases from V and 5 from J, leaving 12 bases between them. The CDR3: CASSLDILETQYF. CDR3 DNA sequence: TGCGCCAGCAGCCTTGATATCTTGGAGACCCAGTACTTC.

CDR3 coding DNA: TGTGCCAGCAGTTTGTCCGGACGGACCCCGGGCAATCAGCCCCAGCATTTT. It codes for CASSLSGRTPGNQPQHF. The chain joins TRBV12-3 or TRBV12-4 to TRBJ1-5, with D uncertain. Trimming cost V 3 bases and J 2 bases, with 17 bases left between them. This CDR3 is built from 17 residues.

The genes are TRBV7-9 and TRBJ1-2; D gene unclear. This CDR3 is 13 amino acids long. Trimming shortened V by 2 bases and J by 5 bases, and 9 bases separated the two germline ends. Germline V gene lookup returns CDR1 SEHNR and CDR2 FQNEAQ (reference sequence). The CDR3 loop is CASSLTAPYGYTF. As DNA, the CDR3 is TGTGCCAGCAGCTTAACAGCCCCATATGGCTACACCTTC.

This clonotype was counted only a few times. CDR3 DNA: TGTGCCAGCAGTGAGGTGGCAGGGGGCCCCGGGGAGCTGTTTTTT. This sequence encodes CASSEVAGGPGELFF. V is TRBV6-1 and J is TRBJ2-2; the match to TRBD1 covers 8 bases. This CDR3 contains 15 residues. CDR1 MNHNS and CDR2 SASEGT come from the germline V gene. V lost 3 bases to trimming and J lost 6 bases; unmatched junction nucleotides: 6.